The T cell receptor (beta chain) described here comes from a study of cytomegalovirus exposure and HLA in healthy donors. Study-wide context: From about 179 million T cells, an earlier analysis saw approximately 110 million unique TCR beta sequences.

Use of 60 Vbeta and 13 Jbeta primers characterized the PCR. The assay was immunoSEQ multiplex PCR, and TCRdb's table has in-frame clones only and misses some. The sample holds 87,000 or so clones. Overall study findings and caveats: About 87% or about 30% of the time was how often most TCR beta V segments were productive, according to an earlier analysis.

As to this clone: Its specificity is not known.

The TCR was taken from a man over 45 in good health and CMV-seropositive. The sample comprised PBMCs.

Here the CDR3 DNA reads TGTGCCAGCAGCCCAGGCCCTTATACGCAGTATTTT. Translation: CASSPGPYTQYF. This sequence joins TRBV7-6 and TRBJ2-3; no definite D call. CDR1 is SGHVS, CDR2 FNYEAQ, per germline. V was trimmed by 5 bases and J by 7 bases, leaving 10 bases between them. The CDR3 consists of 12 residues. The full variable domain, in which reference TRBV7-6 and TRBJ2-3 provide the parts outside the CDR3, is GAGVSQSPRYKVTKRGQDVALRCDPISGHVSLYWYRQALGQGPEFLTYFNYEAQQDKSGLPNDRFSAERPEGSISTLTIQRTEQRDSAMYRCASSPGPYTQYFGPGTRLTVL.